The clone carrying this T cell receptor (beta chain) was observed a handful of times. This CDR3 is 15 amino acids long. With V trimmed by 5 bases and J by 0 bases, 5 bases remained unmatched. Per the germline V gene, CDR1 is SGHRS and CDR2 is YFSETQ. Data came from immunoSEQ multiplex PCR; TCRdb stores just in-frame clones and leaves some out. The sample holds approximately 50,000 clones, around 90% seen once. The source of the sample is a study of T cell changes during pregnancy in multiple sclerosis. The chain links TRBV5-1 to TRBJ2-1; 7 positions agree with TRBD2. The TCR was taken from a female donor with multiple sclerosis, enrolled in a pregnancy study. The source material was peripheral blood, sampled in the second trimester of pregnancy. Written as DNA, the CDR3 is TGCGCCAGCAGGTGGCGGGGGATCTCCTACAATGAGCAGTTCTTC. Translating it yields CASRWRGISYNEQFF.